This T cell receptor beta chain derives from a study of blood T cell repertoires in COVID-19. Assay: immunoSEQ multiplex PCR; the TCRdb copy retains only in-frame clones and omits some. The table includes approximately 100,000 clones, 80% to 90% detected once. Material for sequencing was peripheral blood. This clonotype was sampled from an elderly woman with active or convalescent COVID-19.

DNA of the CDR3: TGTGCCAGTAGCCACCCGACAGGGGCTAATGGTAATGAGCAGTTCTTC. Its translation is CASSHPTGANGNEQFF. V is TRBV19 and J is TRBJ2-1, with 8 nucleotides matching TRBD1. Losses at the gene ends were 6 bases for V and 7 bases for J; bases not matched to a gene: 14. CDR3 length equals 16 residues. Germline values: CDR1 LNHDA, CDR2 SQIVND (reference sequence).